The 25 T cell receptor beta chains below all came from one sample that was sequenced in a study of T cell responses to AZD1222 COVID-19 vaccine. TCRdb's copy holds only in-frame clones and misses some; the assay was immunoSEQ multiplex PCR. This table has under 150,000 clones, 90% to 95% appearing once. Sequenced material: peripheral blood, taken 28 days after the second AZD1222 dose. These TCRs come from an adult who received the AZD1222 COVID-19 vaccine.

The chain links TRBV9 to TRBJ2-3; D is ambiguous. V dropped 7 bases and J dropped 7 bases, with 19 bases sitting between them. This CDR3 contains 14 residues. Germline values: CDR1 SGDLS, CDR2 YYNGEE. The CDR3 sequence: CASERSPADNTQYF. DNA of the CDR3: TGTGCCAGCGAGAGATCCCCCGCGGATAATACGCAGTATTTT.

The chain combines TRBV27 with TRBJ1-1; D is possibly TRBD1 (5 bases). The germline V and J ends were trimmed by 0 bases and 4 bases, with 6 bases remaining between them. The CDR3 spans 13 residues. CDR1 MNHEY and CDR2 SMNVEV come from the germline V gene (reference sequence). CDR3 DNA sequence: TGTGCCAGCAGTTTATCTGGGACCACTGAAGCTTTCTTT. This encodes CASSLSGTTEAFF.

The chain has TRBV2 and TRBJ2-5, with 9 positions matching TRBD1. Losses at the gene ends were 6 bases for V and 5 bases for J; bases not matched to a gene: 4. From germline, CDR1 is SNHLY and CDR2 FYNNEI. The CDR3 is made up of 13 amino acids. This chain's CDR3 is CASSGTGLETQYF. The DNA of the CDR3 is TGTGCCAGCAGCGGGACAGGGCTCGAGACCCAGTACTTC.

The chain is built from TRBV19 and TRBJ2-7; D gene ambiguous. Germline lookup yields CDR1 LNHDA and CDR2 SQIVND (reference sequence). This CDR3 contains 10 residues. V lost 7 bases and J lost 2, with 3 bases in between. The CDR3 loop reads CASNPYEQYF. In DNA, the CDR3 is TGTGCCAGTAACCCCTACGAGCAGTACTTC.

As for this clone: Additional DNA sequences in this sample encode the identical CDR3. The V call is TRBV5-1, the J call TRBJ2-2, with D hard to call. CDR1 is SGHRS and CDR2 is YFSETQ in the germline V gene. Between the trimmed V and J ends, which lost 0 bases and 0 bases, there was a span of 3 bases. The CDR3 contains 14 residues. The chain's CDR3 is CASSLDTNTGELFF. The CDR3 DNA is TGCGCCAGCAGCTTGGACACGAACACCGGGGAGCTGTTTTTT.

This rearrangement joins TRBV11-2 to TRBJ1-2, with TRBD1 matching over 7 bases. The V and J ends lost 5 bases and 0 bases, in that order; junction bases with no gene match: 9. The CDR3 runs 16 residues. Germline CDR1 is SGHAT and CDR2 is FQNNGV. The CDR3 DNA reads TGTGCCAGCAGCCCCCTTGACAGGGCTTCTAACTATGGCTACACCTTC. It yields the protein CASSPLDRASNYGYTF.

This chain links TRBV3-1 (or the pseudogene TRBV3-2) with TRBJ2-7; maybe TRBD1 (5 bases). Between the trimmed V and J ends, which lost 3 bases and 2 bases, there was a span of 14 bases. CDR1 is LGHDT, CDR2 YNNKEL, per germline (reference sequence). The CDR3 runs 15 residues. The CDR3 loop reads CASSQTPGLTYEQYF. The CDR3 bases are TGTGCCAGCAGCCAGACCCCAGGGCTAACCTACGAGCAGTACTTC.

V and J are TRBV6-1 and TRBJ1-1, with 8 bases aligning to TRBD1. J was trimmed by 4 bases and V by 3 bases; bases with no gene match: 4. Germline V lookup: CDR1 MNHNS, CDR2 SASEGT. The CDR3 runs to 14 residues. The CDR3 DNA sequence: TGTGCCAGCAGTGATAGACAGGGGCCCACTGAAGCTTTCTTT. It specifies CASSDRQGPTEAFF.

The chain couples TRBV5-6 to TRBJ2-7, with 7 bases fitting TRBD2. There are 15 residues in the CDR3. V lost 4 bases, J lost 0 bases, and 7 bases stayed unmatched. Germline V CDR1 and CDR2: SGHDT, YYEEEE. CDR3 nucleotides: TGTGCCAGCAGCAACTCCGGGACTACCTCCTACGAGCAGTACTTC. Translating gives CASSNSGTTSYEQYF.

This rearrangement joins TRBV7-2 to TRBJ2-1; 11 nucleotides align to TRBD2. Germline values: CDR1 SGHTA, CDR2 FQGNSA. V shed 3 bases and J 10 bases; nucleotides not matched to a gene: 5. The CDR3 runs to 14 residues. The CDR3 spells CASSFGLAGGEQFF. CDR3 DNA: TGTGCCAGCAGCTTCGGGCTAGCGGGAGGCGAGCAGTTCTTC.

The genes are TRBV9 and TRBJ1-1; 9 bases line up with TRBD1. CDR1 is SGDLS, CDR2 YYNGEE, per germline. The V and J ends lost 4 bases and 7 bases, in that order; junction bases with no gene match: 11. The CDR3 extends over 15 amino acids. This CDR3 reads CASSPTPDRGGEAFF. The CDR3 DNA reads TGTGCCAGCAGCCCCACCCCGGACAGGGGTGGTGAAGCTTTCTTT.

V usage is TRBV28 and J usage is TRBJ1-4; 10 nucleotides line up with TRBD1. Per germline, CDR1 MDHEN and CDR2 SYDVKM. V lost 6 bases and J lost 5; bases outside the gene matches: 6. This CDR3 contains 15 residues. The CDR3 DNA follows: TGTGCCAGCAGGCGGCCGGGACAGGGGAATGAAAAACTGTTTTTT. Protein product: CASRRPGQGNEKLFF.

The CDR3: CASSGGAGNSGDSPLHF. CDR3 nucleotides: TGTGCCAGCAGCGGGGGGGCAGGCAATTCGGGTGATTCACCCCTCCACTTT. The V call is TRBV7-9, the J call TRBJ1-6, with D tentatively TRBD1 (6 bases). This CDR3 spans 17 amino acids. Per germline, CDR1 SEHNR and CDR2 FQNEAQ (reference sequence). V lost 5 bases, J lost 8 bases, and 22 bases lay in between.

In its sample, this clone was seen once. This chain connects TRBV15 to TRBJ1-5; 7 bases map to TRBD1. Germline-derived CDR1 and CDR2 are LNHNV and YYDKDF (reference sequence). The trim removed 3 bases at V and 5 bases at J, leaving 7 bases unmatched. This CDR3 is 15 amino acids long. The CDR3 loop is CATSRARQGDQPQHF. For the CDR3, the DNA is TGTGCCACCAGCAGGGCCCGACAGGGAGATCAGCCCCAGCATTTT. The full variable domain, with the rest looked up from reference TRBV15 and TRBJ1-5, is DAMVIQNPRYQVTQFGKPVTLSCSQTLNHNVMYWYQQKSSQAPKLLFHYYDKDFNNEADTPDNFQSRRPNTSFCFLDIRSPGLGDTAMYLCATSRARQGDQPQHFGDGTRLSIL.

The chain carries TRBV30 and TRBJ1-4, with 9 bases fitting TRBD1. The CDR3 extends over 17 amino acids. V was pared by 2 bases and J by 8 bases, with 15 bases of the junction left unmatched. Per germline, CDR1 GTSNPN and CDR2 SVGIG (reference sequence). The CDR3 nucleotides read TGTGCCTGGAGTTTGGACAGGGGAACCGTTCGGGAAGAAAAACTGTTTTTT. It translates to CAWSLDRGTVREEKLFF.

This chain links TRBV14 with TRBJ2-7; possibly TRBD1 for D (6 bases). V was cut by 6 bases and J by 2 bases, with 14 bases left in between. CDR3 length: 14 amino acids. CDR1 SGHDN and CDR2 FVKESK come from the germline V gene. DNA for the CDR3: TGTGCCAGCAGGGCAGACAGGTTCCCCTACGAGCAGTACTTC. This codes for CASRADRFPYEQYF.

The DNA of the CDR3 is TGTGCCAGTAGGGGTGAAGCCGGGGAGCTGTTTTTT. Translation gives CASRGEAGELFF. The chain carries TRBV27 and TRBJ2-2; possibly TRBD1 for D (5 bases). This CDR3 contains 12 residues. V lost 9 bases, J lost 6 bases, and 11 bases lay in between. Germline-derived CDR1 and CDR2 are MNHEY and SMNVEV (reference sequence).

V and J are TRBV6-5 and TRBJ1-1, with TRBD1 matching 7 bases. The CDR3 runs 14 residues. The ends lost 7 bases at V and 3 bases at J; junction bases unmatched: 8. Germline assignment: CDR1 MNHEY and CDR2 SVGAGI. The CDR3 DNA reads TGTGCCAGCACTCCAACCGGGACAGACACTGAAGCTTTCTTT. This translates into CASTPTGTDTEAFF.

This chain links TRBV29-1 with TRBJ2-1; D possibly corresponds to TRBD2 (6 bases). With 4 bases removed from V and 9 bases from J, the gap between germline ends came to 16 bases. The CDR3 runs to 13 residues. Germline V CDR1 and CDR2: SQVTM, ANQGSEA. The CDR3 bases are TGCAGCGTTGGGTACGGGAGAGGAGGTGAGCAGTTCTTC. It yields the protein CSVGYGRGGEQFF.

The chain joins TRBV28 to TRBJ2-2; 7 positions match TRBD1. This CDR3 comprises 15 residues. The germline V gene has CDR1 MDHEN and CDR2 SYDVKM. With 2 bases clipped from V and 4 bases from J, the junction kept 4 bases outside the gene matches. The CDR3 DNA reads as TGTGCCAGCAGTTTAGGGGGACAGCCCACCGGGGAGCTGTTTTTT. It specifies CASSLGGQPTGELFF.

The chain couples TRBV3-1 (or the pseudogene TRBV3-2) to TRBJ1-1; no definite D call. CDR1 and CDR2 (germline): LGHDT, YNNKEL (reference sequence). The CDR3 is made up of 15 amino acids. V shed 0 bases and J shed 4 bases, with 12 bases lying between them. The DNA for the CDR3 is TGTGCCAGCAGCCAAGAAGTGACCGGGTCCACTGAAGCTTTCTTT. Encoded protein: CASSQEVTGSTEAFF.

In DNA form, the CDR3 reads TGTGCCAGCAGCTCCGACAGGGGAAACACCATATATTTT. It encodes CASSSDRGNTIYF. J is TRBJ1-3 and V is TRBV11-3; maybe TRBD1 (6 bases). The germline V gene has CDR1 SGHNT and CDR2 YENEEA. V was pared by 4 bases and J by 4 bases, with 8 bases between. The CDR3 has 13 amino acids.

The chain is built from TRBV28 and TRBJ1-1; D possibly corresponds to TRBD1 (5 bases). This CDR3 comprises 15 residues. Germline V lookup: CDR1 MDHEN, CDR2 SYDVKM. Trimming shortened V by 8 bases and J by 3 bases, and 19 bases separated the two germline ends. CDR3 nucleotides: TGTGCCAGCCACGACCACGGCCGGGGCGACACTGAAGCTTTCTTT. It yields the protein CASHDHGRGDTEAFF.

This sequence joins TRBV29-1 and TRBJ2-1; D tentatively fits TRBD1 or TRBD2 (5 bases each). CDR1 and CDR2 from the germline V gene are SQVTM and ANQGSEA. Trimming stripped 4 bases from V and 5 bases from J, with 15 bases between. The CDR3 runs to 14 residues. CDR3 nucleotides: TGCAGCGTTGCGTCGGGACCTTCCAACAATGAGCAGTTCTTC. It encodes CSVASGPSNNEQFF.

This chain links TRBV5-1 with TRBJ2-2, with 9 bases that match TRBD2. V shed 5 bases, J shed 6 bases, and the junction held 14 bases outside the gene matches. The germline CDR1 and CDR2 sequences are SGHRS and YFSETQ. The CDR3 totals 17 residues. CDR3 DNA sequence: TGCGCCAGCAGGGAGAATAGCGGGAGCAGGGTACCCGGGGAGCTGTTTTTT. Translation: CASRENSGSRVPGELFF.